The 25 T cell receptor beta chains below all came from one sample that was sequenced in a study of cytomegalovirus exposure and HLA in healthy donors. A multiplex PCR was run with 60 Vbeta primers and 13 Jbeta primers. Profiling relied on immunoSEQ multiplex PCR, and the TCRdb table lists in-frame clones only, not all of them. This sample yields under 200,000 clones, of which approximately 71% are seen a single time; roughly 1.6% belongs to the top ten. The sample was PBMCs. The receptors come from a girl between 5 and 17 years old in good health and CMV-seronegative.

This chain connects TRBV6-1 to TRBJ2-7; D is uncertain. Looked up from germline, CDR1 is MNHNS and CDR2 is SASEGT. The CDR3 length is 15 residues. The V gene lost 7 bases and the J gene lost 3 bases, with 19 bases spanning the gap. CDR3 nucleotide sequence: TGTGCCAGCACCCAAGGTCCCGGGTATGGCTACGAGCAGTACTTC. Translation gives CASTQGPGYGYEQYF.

The chain links TRBV5-1 to TRBJ1-1; 10 bases agree with TRBD1. Trimming took 0 bases from V and 1 from J; bases not matched to a gene: 0. Germline V CDR1 and CDR2: SGHRS, YFSETQ. CDR3 length equals 15 residues. This CDR3 is CASSLGTGGNTEAFF. DNA of the CDR3: TGCGCCAGCAGCTTGGGGACAGGGGGGAACACTGAAGCTTTCTTT.

In regard to this clone: Germline is not matched at one junction end, which may reflect a read error. This chain connects TRBV6-5 to TRBJ2-3; no definite D call. From germline, CDR1 is MNHEY and CDR2 SVGAGI. The length of the CDR3 is 13 residues. CDR3 sequence (DNA): TGTGCCAGCAGTGACTCAGCAACAGATACGCAGTATTTT. Protein product: CASSDSATDTQYF.

J is TRBJ1-3 and V is TRBV5-4, with D possibly matching TRBD1 (6 bases). Germline values: CDR1 SGHNT, CDR2 YYREEE (reference sequence). V was cut by 4 bases and J by 2 bases, with 10 bases left in between. CDR3 length: 14 residues. CDR3 sequence: CASSQQGAGNTIYF. For the CDR3, the DNA is TGTGCCAGCAGCCAACAGGGTGCTGGAAACACCATATATTTT.

This clone was counted only a few times. The V gene is TRBV19, the J gene TRBJ1-5; D perhaps matches TRBD1 (5 bases). The V end was cut by 2 bases, the J end by 7 bases, with 12 bases between. The CDR3 has 14 residues. Germline CDR1 reads LNHDA; CDR2 reads SQIVND (reference sequence). The CDR3 bases are TGTGCCAGTAGTATAATCCAGGGCGTACAGCCCCAGCATTTT. This translates into CASSIIQGVQPQHF.

In this sample, this clone turned up a few times. Within the sample, other DNA sequences also encode this same CDR3. The J gene is TRBJ1-1, the V gene TRBV5-1, with D maybe TRBD1 (6 bases). This CDR3 is 13 amino acids long. Germline CDR1 SGHRS, CDR2 YFSETQ. V gave up 1 base and J gave up 5 bases, with 9 bases separating them. The DNA for the CDR3 is TGCGCCAGCAGCTTGACAGGGAGAACTGAAGCTTTCTTT. Protein: CASSLTGRTEAFF.

The chain links TRBV7-9 to TRBJ1-1; D not certain. The V gene lost 5 bases and the J gene lost 8 bases, with 21 bases spanning the gap. CDR1 is SEHNR and CDR2 is FQNEAQ in the germline V gene (reference sequence). This CDR3 comprises 15 residues. For the CDR3, the DNA is TGTGCCAGCAGCCTAGGAGGCGGGTCTTTGTTAGAAGCTTTCTTT. Its translation: CASSLGGGSLLEAFF.

This clone was observed a single time. The gene calls are TRBV10-2 and TRBJ1-5; D is uncertain. Germline V gene data show CDR1 as WSHSY and CDR2 as SAAADI. The CDR3 is 13 amino acids. V lost 8 bases, J lost 6 bases, and 14 bases lay in between. CDR3 DNA: TGCGCCAGCGGAGTAGGTTCGGGTCAGCCCCAGCATTTT. Its translation is CASGVGSGQPQHF.

This chain connects TRBV6-5 to TRBJ1-2, with D possibly matching TRBD1 (6 bases). Germline values: CDR1 MNHEY, CDR2 SVGAGI. This CDR3 is built from 15 residues. The V end was cut by 2 bases, the J end by 2 bases, with 12 bases between. The CDR3 spells CASSYIQGRNYGYTF. Here the CDR3 DNA reads TGTGCCAGCAGTTACATTCAGGGGCGCAACTATGGCTACACCTTC.

J is TRBJ2-5 and V is TRBV21-1; the table's D call, TRBD2, was not checked against the DNA. TRBV21-1 is reported as a pseudogene. This CDR3 is 15 amino acids long. DNA of the CDR3: TGTGCCAGCAGCAAAAAGACGGGTTTCCAAGAGACCCAGTACTTC. Translating it yields CASSKKTGFQETQYF.

This chain links TRBV13 with TRBJ2-7; D may be TRBD1 (6 bases). V was clipped by 3 bases and J by 2 bases, with 8 bases between them. CDR1 is PRHDT, CDR2 FYEKMQ, per germline (reference sequence). This CDR3 spans 13 amino acids. The CDR3 DNA is TGTGCCAGCAGCTTTACAGGGACCTACGAGCAGTACTTC. It specifies CASSFTGTYEQYF. The full variable domain, in which reference TRBV13 and TRBJ2-7 provide the parts outside the CDR3, is AAGVIQSPRHLIKEKRETATLKCYPIPRHDTVYWYQQGPGQDPQFLISFYEKMQSDKGSIPDRFSAQQFSDYHSELNMSSLELGDSALYFCASSFTGTYEQYFGPGTRLTVT.

The chain links TRBV5-1 to TRBJ1-1, with TRBD1 identical over 9 bases. The CDR3 loop spans 17 amino acids. The V segment lost 2 bases and the J segment 0 bases; nucleotides outside the gene matches: 8. Germline V gene data show CDR1 as SGHRS and CDR2 as YFSETQ. The CDR3 protein is CASSLQGARTLNTEAFF. The CDR3 coding sequence is TGCGCCAGCAGCTTACAGGGGGCGCGTACCCTGAACACTGAAGCTTTCTTT.

The chain joins TRBV6-1 to TRBJ1-6; 9 positions match TRBD1. This CDR3 has 15 residues. V shed 4 bases, J shed 5 bases, and the junction held 3 bases outside the gene matches. The germline CDR1 and CDR2 sequences are MNHNS and SASEGT. The DNA for the CDR3 is TGTGCCAGCAGTGGGACAGGGGTAAATAATTCACCCCTCCACTTT. Translated: CASSGTGVNNSPLHF.

This chain links TRBV12-5 with TRBJ2-3; possible D gene TRBD2, 6 bases. Looked up from germline, CDR1 is LGHNT and CDR2 is FRNRAP. Trimming cost V 2 bases and J 9 bases, with 12 bases left between them. CDR3 length: 13 residues. The CDR3 bases are TGTGCTAGTGGTTTGTCAAGCCGGGAGACGCAGTATTTT. It is translated as CASGLSSRETQYF.

This sequence joins TRBV10-2 and TRBJ2-7; weak D call: TRBD1 (6 bases). The CDR3 covers 12 residues. V shed 8 bases and J shed 4 bases, with 12 bases lying between them. Germline V lookup: CDR1 WSHSY, CDR2 SAAADI. In DNA form, the CDR3 reads TGCGCCAGCGGGGGCCAGACTTACGAGCAGTACTTC. Translation gives CASGGQTYEQYF.

V gene TRBV30 combines with J gene TRBJ2-7, with 7 bases matching TRBD1. Germline V gene sequence: CDR1 GTSNPN, CDR2 SVGIG (reference sequence). With V trimmed by 5 bases and J by 6 bases, 7 bases remained unmatched. The CDR3 extends over 12 amino acids. The CDR3 loop reads CAWALTGVEQYF. The CDR3 DNA sequence: TGTGCCTGGGCACTTACAGGGGTCGAGCAGTACTTC.

The V gene is TRBV7-8, the J gene TRBJ1-2; no definite D call. This CDR3 has 14 residues. Germline V gene data show CDR1 as SGHVS and CDR2 as FQNEAQ. V lost 0 bases to trimming and J lost 5 bases, with 10 bases between them. The CDR3 reads CASSLARSRYGYTF. The CDR3, as DNA: TGTGCCAGCAGCTTAGCGCGCTCCCGATATGGCTACACCTTC.

This chain connects TRBV10-1 to TRBJ1-1; the match to TRBD1 covers 10 bases. Germline V gene data show CDR1 as WNHNN and CDR2 as SYGVQD (reference sequence). The J segment lost 0 bases and the V segment lost 5 bases, leaving 9 bases of the junction unmatched. CDR3 size: 17 residues. The DNA of the CDR3 is TGCGCCAGCAGTCCGGTTACGGGACAGGGGATGAACACTGAAGCTTTCTTT. Translated, it gives CASSPVTGQGMNTEAFF.

As DNA, the CDR3 is TGTGCCAGCAGCCCTGGAACAGGGAACTATGGCTACACCTTC. Residues: CASSPGTGNYGYTF. The rearrangement joins TRBV9 to TRBJ1-2, with TRBD1 as a possible D gene (6 bases). V was trimmed by 4 bases and J by 2 bases, leaving 12 bases between them. This CDR3 spans 14 amino acids. CDR1 and CDR2 from the germline V gene are SGDLS and YYNGEE.

The gene calls are TRBV6-5 and TRBJ1-4; D remains ambiguous. Trimming pared 5 bases from V and 5 bases from J, leaving 12 bases between. CDR3 size: 14 residues. Germline V gene data show CDR1 as MNHEY and CDR2 as SVGAGI. The CDR3 DNA sequence: TGTGCCAGCAGTCCCCTGGGAGCGAATGAAAAACTGTTTTTT. Protein sequence: CASSPLGANEKLFF.

The gene calls are TRBV6-1 and TRBJ1-4, with D perhaps TRBD1 (6 bases). CDR3 length: 13 residues. The germline V gene encodes CDR1 MNHNS and CDR2 SASEGT. V lost 4 bases and J 7 bases, leaving 10 bases between the germline ends. The CDR3 here is CASSGRGGEKLFF. In DNA form, the CDR3 reads TGTGCCAGCAGTGGGAGAGGGGGTGAAAAACTGTTTTTT.

CDR3 sequence: CASSAWTGGGYEQYF. In nucleotides, the CDR3 is TGCGCCAGCAGCGCCTGGACAGGGGGCGGTTACGAGCAGTACTTC. The chain is built from TRBV5-1 and TRBJ2-7; 11 positions match TRBD1. Germline CDR1 reads SGHRS; CDR2 reads YFSETQ. CDR3 length: 15 residues. V trimming: 4 bases; J trimming: 4 bases; junction bases outside the gene matches: 7.

The count of this clone is one. The chain recombines TRBV9 with TRBJ1-1; D is possibly TRBD1 (5 bases). Trimming took off 4 bases at V and 6 bases at J, with 19 bases between the two ends. CDR1 is SGDLS and CDR2 is YYNGEE in the germline V gene. The CDR3 length is 15 residues. CDR3 region: CASSPRTWIDSEAFF. In nucleotides, the CDR3 is TGTGCCAGCAGCCCACGGACATGGATTGACTCTGAAGCTTTCTTT.

The V call is TRBV28, the J call TRBJ2-7, with D perhaps matching TRBD2 (6 bases). V was trimmed by 3 bases and J by 0 bases, leaving 12 bases between them. The V gene's germline CDR1 is MDHEN and CDR2 SYDVKM. This CDR3 has 15 residues. The CDR3 DNA is TGTGCCAGCAGTTTCAGGGCGGGGAGCTCCTACGAGCAGTACTTC. Residues: CASSFRAGSSYEQYF.

CDR3 sequence (DNA): TGTGCCAGCAGCCAAGAAACCAGGGGGTATGAAAAACTGTTTTTT. Translating it yields CASSQETRGYEKLFF. The chain is built from TRBV4-2 and TRBJ1-4; 7 nucleotides align to TRBD1. This CDR3 has 15 residues. J lost 6 bases, V lost 0 bases, and 4 bases had no gene match. Germline values: CDR1 LGHNA, CDR2 YNFKEQ.